Below are 22 T cell receptor beta chains sequenced from a single sample in a study of identical twins. From the 5' RACE reads, TCRdb called clonotypes with MiXCR, one entry per CDR3 protein. This table holds about 550,000 distinct CDR3 sequences, 20% to 25% found once. These data were also reused for a study on yellow fever vaccine responses in identical twins.

The sample taken for sequencing was CD4+ T cells sorted from blood. The origin of the receptors is a woman in her late teens or twenties in good health.

This clonotype was observed a few times. This chain links TRBV27 with TRBJ2-7; no definite D call. Looked up from germline, CDR1 is MNHEY and CDR2 is SMNVEV (reference sequence). Trimming left V 2 bases short and J 3 bases short, with 17 bases between. The CDR3 totals 16 residues. CDR3 protein: CASSLVRQNTVYEQYF. In DNA form, the CDR3 reads TGTGCCAGCAGTTTAGTTCGGCAGAATACCGTCTACGAGCAGTACTTC.

This clonotype showed up just a few times. The rearrangement links TRBV20-1 to TRBJ2-5; 7 nucleotides align to TRBD1. The V segment lost 5 bases and the J segment 2 bases; nucleotides outside the gene matches: 5. This CDR3 has 13 residues. Germline V CDR1 and CDR2: DFQATT, SNEGSKA (reference sequence). CDR3 residues: CSAVLGQQETQYF. The DNA of the CDR3 is TGCAGTGCTGTCCTGGGACAGCAAGAGACCCAGTACTTC.

This clonotype was recorded a few times. The chain joins TRBV6-5 to TRBJ1-2; D possibly corresponds to TRBD1 (5 bases). Germline assignment: CDR1 MNHEY and CDR2 SVGAGI. This CDR3 spans 15 amino acids. Deletions cut 0 bases from V and 8 bases from J, with 16 bases between. CDR3 sequence: CASSYSSGALEGYTF. DNA for the CDR3: TGTGCCAGCAGTTACTCGAGTGGGGCGTTGGAGGGCTACACCTTC.

The chain uses TRBV20-1 and TRBJ1-1; D may be TRBD1 (6 bases). Trimming removed 1 base from V and 1 base from J, with 10 bases in between. Germline V gene data show CDR1 as DFQATT and CDR2 as SNEGSKA (reference sequence). This CDR3 has 14 amino acids. CDR3 sequence (DNA): TGCAGTGCTAGAGCGGGACACTCGAACACTGAAGCTTTCTTT. This translates into CSARAGHSNTEAFF.

This clonotype was counted only a few times. The chain links TRBV12-3 or TRBV12-4 to TRBJ1-3; 9 bases match TRBD1. CDR3 length equals 15 residues. The trim removed 4 bases at V and 7 bases at J, leaving 8 bases unmatched. Written as DNA, the CDR3 is TGTGCCAGCAGTTACCCGACAGGGGGGAGGAACACCATATATTTT. It specifies CASSYPTGGRNTIYF.

This clonotype showed up many times. This chain joins TRBV13 and TRBJ2-1, with TRBD2 as a possible D gene (5 bases). The germline V and J ends were trimmed by 5 bases and 0 bases, with 14 bases remaining between them. The CDR3 has 16 amino acids. In germline, CDR1 is PRHDT, CDR2 FYEKMQ (reference sequence). This CDR3 reads CASSPTPGSSYNEQFF. The CDR3 nucleotides read TGTGCCAGCAGCCCCACCCCGGGGAGCTCCTACAATGAGCAGTTCTTC.

This clonotype was observed a handful of times. The rearrangement joins TRBV4-1 to TRBJ2-5, with D perhaps assigned TRBD1 or TRBD2 (5 bases each). V lost 3 bases to trimming and J lost 4 bases, with 15 bases between them. CDR3 length: 15 residues. Germline-derived CDR1 and CDR2 are MGHRA and YSYEKL. The CDR3 DNA is TGCGCCAGCAGCCAGGGGACGGACCGACGAGAGACCCAGTACTTC. Translating it yields CASSQGTDRRETQYF.

The chain uses TRBV7-8 and TRBJ2-1, with 11 nucleotides matching TRBD2. The CDR3 extends over 16 amino acids. The V gene's germline CDR1 is SGHVS and CDR2 FQNEAQ. After removal of 5 bases from V and 4 bases from J, the junction contained 7 bases not matched to a gene. The DNA of the CDR3 is TGTGCCAGCAGCATCCCTAGCGGGAGGTCGTACAATGAGCAGTTCTTC. Its protein is CASSIPSGRSYNEQFF.

This clonotype turned up a few times. The chain combines TRBV6-1 with TRBJ2-1; 7 bases are a match to TRBD1. CDR3 length: 17 residues. Germline CDR1 MNHNS, CDR2 SASEGT. Germline trimming cut 1 base from V and 6 bases from J; bases unmatched to any gene: 12. DNA of the CDR3: TGTGCCAGCAGTGAAGGTCTGGTGAGGGGGCCAGCCAATGAGCAGTTCTTC. Translation gives CASSEGLVRGPANEQFF.

The V gene is TRBV24-1, the J gene TRBJ2-3; 8 nucleotides agree with TRBD1. Losses at the gene ends were 4 bases for V and 4 bases for J; bases not matched to a gene: 18. The germline CDR1 and CDR2 sequences are KGHDR and SFDVKD. The CDR3 has 19 residues. DNA of the CDR3: TGTGCCACCAGTGACCTGGTGGGGAAGACAGGGGCAGTTCCAGATACGCAGTATTTT. Protein product: CATSDLVGKTGAVPDTQYF.

This CDR3 reads CASSLAVGGGVADEQFF. For the CDR3, the DNA is TGTGCCAGCAGCTTAGCGGTAGGCGGGGGAGTGGCTGATGAGCAGTTCTTC. The chain has TRBV7-9 and TRBJ2-1; 7 bases agree with TRBD2. Germline V lookup: CDR1 SEHNR, CDR2 FQNEAQ (reference sequence). The CDR3 covers 17 residues. V trimming: 0 bases; J trimming: 8 bases; junction bases outside the gene matches: 13.

This clonotype has just a few counts. The chain combines TRBV12-3 or TRBV12-4 with TRBJ1-4; 8 bases match TRBD1. V was pared by 6 bases and J by 0 bases, with 3 bases of the junction left unmatched. The CDR3 contains 15 residues. The CDR3: CASSWTGTTNEKLFF. The CDR3 coding sequence is TGTGCCAGCAGCTGGACAGGGACAACTAATGAAAAACTGTTTTTT.

This clonotype was detected many times. The chain joins TRBV12-3 or TRBV12-4 to TRBJ2-2; 7 bases line up with TRBD2. V was pared by 0 bases and J by 4 bases, with 5 bases of the junction left unmatched. The CDR3 totals 16 residues. The CDR3 DNA sequence: TGTGCCAGCAGTTTAGCCCTGGGGGGGATCACCGGGGAGCTGTTTTTT. Residues: CASSLALGGITGELFF.

In this sample, this clonotype turned up a few times. The J gene is TRBJ1-1, the V gene TRBV12-3 or TRBV12-4; no definite D call. The ends were cut back, 7 bases at V and 0 bases at J, with 15 bases in the middle. CDR3 length: 15 residues. In DNA, the CDR3 is TGTGCCAGCACCTTCGGACGGCCGTTGAACACTGAAGCTTTCTTT. Translating it yields CASTFGRPLNTEAFF.

This rearrangement joins TRBV29-1 to TRBJ2-1, with TRBD2 identical over 7 bases. Looked up from germline, CDR1 is SQVTM and CDR2 is ANQGSEA. This CDR3 has 15 residues. Trimming at V came to 7 bases and at J to 1 base, leaving 10 bases not matched to a gene. The CDR3 reads CSAMGGGSSYNEQFF. CDR3 DNA: TGCAGCGCCATGGGAGGCGGGAGTTCCTACAATGAGCAGTTCTTC.

The rearrangement uses TRBV9 and TRBJ2-2; tentatively, D is TRBD2 (6 bases). The CDR3 totals 15 residues. Trimming stripped 0 bases from V and 6 bases from J, with 12 bases between. Germline V lookup: CDR1 SGDLS, CDR2 YYNGEE. This CDR3 is CASSVAREYPGELFF. CDR3 nucleotides: TGTGCCAGCAGCGTAGCCCGGGAGTATCCCGGGGAGCTGTTTTTT.

This clonotype was found many times. The chain employs TRBV5-1 and TRBJ1-3; D ambiguous. The CDR3 sequence is 13 residues long. CDR1 and CDR2 from the germline V gene are SGHRS and YFSETQ. The V and J ends lost 4 bases and 4 bases respectively, with 9 bases between them. CDR3: CASSTGGGNTIYF. The CDR3, as DNA: TGCGCCAGCAGCACCGGAGGCGGAAACACCATATATTTT. Drawing the rest from reference TRBV5-1 and TRBJ1-3, the complete variable domain is KAGVTQTPRYLIKTRGQQVTLSCSPISGHRSVSWYQQTPGQGLQFLFEYFSETQRNKGNFPGRFSGRQFSNSRSEMNVSTLELGDSALYLCASSTGGGNTIYFGEGSWLTVV.

The sample holds a few counts of this clonotype. This chain uses TRBV7-9 with TRBJ2-2, with D perhaps being TRBD1 or TRBD2 (5 bases each). CDR1 and CDR2 (germline): SEHNR, FQNEAQ (reference sequence). The CDR3 has 13 amino acids. With 3 bases removed from V and 6 bases from J, the gap between germline ends came to 8 bases. In DNA form, the CDR3 reads TGTGCCAGCAGCTTTTGGGGACCCGGGGAGCTGTTTTTT. It specifies CASSFWGPGELFF.

The rearrangement uses TRBV7-7 and TRBJ2-5; D ambiguous. The V end was cut by 4 bases, the J end by 4 bases, with 13 bases between. The germline V gene encodes CDR1 SSHAT and CDR2 FNYEAQ (reference sequence). The length of the CDR3 is 14 residues. CDR3 sequence reads: CASSSVGVGETQYF. DNA for the CDR3: TGTGCCAGCAGCTCAGTTGGGGTGGGAGAGACCCAGTACTTC.

V is TRBV7-9 and J is TRBJ2-1; a weak D match, TRBD2 (5 bases). Per germline, CDR1 SEHNR and CDR2 FQNEAQ (reference sequence). Trimming took off 0 bases at V and 14 bases at J, with 14 bases between the two ends. The CDR3 is 13 amino acids. This CDR3 is CASSLAQAETKFF. As DNA, the CDR3 is TGTGCCAGCAGCTTAGCCCAAGCGGAGACGAAGTTCTTC.

V is TRBV27 and J is TRBJ2-1; D is perhaps TRBD2 (6 bases). The V end lost 5 bases, the J end lost 5 bases, and 13 bases lay between the germline ends. The CDR3 length is 14 residues. Germline CDR1 and CDR2: MNHEY and SMNVEV (reference sequence). Here the CDR3 reads CASSPLGLHNEQFF. CDR3 sequence (DNA): TGTGCCAGCAGTCCACTGGGACTCCACAATGAGCAGTTCTTC.

The sample holds a few counts of this clonotype. J is TRBJ2-3 and V is TRBV6-5, with 8 bases aligning to TRBD2. Trimming at V came to 2 bases and at J to 1 base, leaving 8 bases not matched to a gene. The CDR3 runs 17 residues. The germline V gene encodes CDR1 MNHEY and CDR2 SVGAGI. CDR3 nucleotide sequence: TGTGCCAGCAGTTACGATTCCAGCGGGAGACGCACAGATACGCAGTATTTT. This codes for CASSYDSSGRRTDTQYF.